These T cell receptor beta chains were read from a single sample in a study of OX40 agonist ivuxolimab in advanced cancers. Profiling relied on immunoSEQ multiplex PCR, and the TCRdb table lists in-frame clones only, not all of them. The table includes about 5,100 clones, approximately 64% detected once. This sample comprised CD4+ or CD8+ T cells sorted from blood, obtained in a trial of the OX40 agonist ivuxolimab. The receptors shown here come from an adult with an advanced solid tumor such as melanoma, head and neck, liver or kidney cancer. The CDR3 runs from the conserved cysteine through the conserved F or W. The D gene is left open where the match is weak. Size is omitted from some rows. Given values are once, few, many or a class for expanded clones.

V gene	clone size	D gene	J gene	CDR3 DNA	CDR3 protein
TRBV5-4	-	-	TRBJ1-4	TGTGCCAGCAGCTTGGGCCCCGGGGCGGGGGATGAAAAACTGTTTTTT	CASSLGPGAGDEKLFF
TRBV10-3	-	-	TRBJ1-4	TGTGCCATCAGTGAGTCTATGGTTTCGGGGTTAAGCGAAAAACTGTTTTTT	CAISESMVSGLSEKLFF
TRBV7-3	-	-	TRBJ2-1	TGTGCCAGCAGTGAGATGGGAGATGAGCAGTTCTTC	CASSEMGDEQFF
TRBV6-4	-	-	TRBJ2-3	TGTGCCAGCAGTCCCGGGACCACGTGGTATTTT	CASSPGTTWYF
TRBV7-8	-	-	TRBJ1-5	TGTGCCAGCAGCTTAGGCCAGGGAGGGGAGCCCCAGCATTTT	CASSLGQGGEPQHF
TRBV4-1	-	-	TRBJ1-1	TGCGCCAGCAGCCAAGGGGGAACGGGGTTGAACACTGAAGCTTTCTTT	CASSQGGTGLNTEAFF
TRBV27	-	TRBD2	TRBJ2-1	TGTGCCAGCAGTTTAGAGGGACTAGCGGGAGTGGGTGAGCAGTTCTTC	CASSLEGLAGVGEQFF
TRBV2	-	-	TRBJ2-1	TGTGCCAGCAGCATAGGGGGGACTCGGAGCTACAATGAGCAGTTCTTC	CASSIGGTRSYNEQFF
TRBV29-1	-	-	TRBJ1-2	TGCAGCGCCCCCGGGAGGGGTGGCTACACCTTC	CSAPGRGGYTF
TRBV29-1	-	TRBD2	TRBJ2-6	TGCAGCGTGAAAGGTTGGGCGGGAGGTAACTATGGGGCCAACGTCCTGACTTTC	CSVKGWAGGNYGANVLTF
TRBV4-1	-	-	TRBJ2-7	TGCGCCAGCAGCCAAGATTCTTGGGGTATCGGATCCTACGAGCAGTACTTC	CASSQDSWGIGSYEQYF
TRBV5-1	-	TRBD1	TRBJ2-7	TGCGCCAGCAGTCAGGACAGGGGGCTAGACGAGCAGTACTTC	CASSQDRGLDEQYF
TRBV5-1	-	-	TRBJ1-4	TGCGCCAGCAGCTACACAGGAGCTAATGAAAAACTGTTTTTT	CASSYTGANEKLFF
TRBV11-2	-	-	TRBJ1-5	TGTGCCAGCAGCTTATTAGGGGGGGATCAGCCCCAGCATTTT	CASSLLGGDQPQHF
TRBV2	-	-	TRBJ1-1	TGTGCCAGCAGGAGGGGGGAGAACACTGAAGCTTTCTTT	CASRRGENTEAFF
TRBV7-3	-	-	TRBJ2-2	TGTGCCAGCAGCTTACTCGTGGCCACCGGGGAGCTGTTTTTT	CASSLLVATGELFF
TRBV25-1	-	-	TRBJ2-1	TGTGCCAGCAGTGACAGACCCACGGAGCAGTTCTTC	CASSDRPTEQFF
TRBV4-1	-	-	TRBJ2-1	TGCGCCAGCAGCCAACTTAGCGTGAGCTCCTACAATGAGCAGTTCTTC	CASSQLSVSSYNEQFF
TRBV5-4	-	TRBD1	TRBJ1-1	TGTGCCAGCAGCTTCGGGGAAAACAGGGGCATGAACACTGAAGCTTTCTTT	CASSFGENRGMNTEAFF
TRBV9	medium-sized	TRBD1	TRBJ1-1	TGTGCCAGCAAGGAGACAGGGTTTGACACTGAAGCTTTCTTT	CASKETGFDTEAFF
TRBV28	-	TRBD1	TRBJ2-5	TGTGCCAGCAGTACGCCGGGACAGGCAGAGACCCAGTACTTC	CASSTPGQAETQYF
TRBV4-1	-	-	TRBJ2-7	TGCGCCAGCAGCCAAGCTGCGGCGGGTTCACTCTACGAGCAGTACTTC	CASSQAAAGSLYEQYF
TRBV11-1	-	-	TRBJ1-1	TGTGCCAGCAGCTTAGATGGGGGGTCGAGGGCACCGAACACTGAAGCTTTCTTT	CASSLDGGSRAPNTEAFF
TRBV28	-	-	TRBJ2-7	TGTGCCAGCAGTTTTCACCGCTGGGGGAACGAGCAGTACTTC	CASSFHRWGNEQYF
TRBV19	-	-	TRBJ1-1	TGTGCCAGTAGTATAGGGGGCGGTTACACTGAAGCTTTCTTT	CASSIGGGYTEAFF
TRBV2	-	TRBD2	TRBJ2-7	TGTGCCAGCAGTGACCTAGCGGGAGGCTACGAGCAGTACTTC	CASSDLAGGYEQYF
TRBV6-1	-	-	TRBJ2-1	TGTGCCAGCAGTGAAGCGTTATCGCGGGGTCCATCCTACAATGAGCAGTTCTTC	CASSEALSRGPSYNEQFF
TRBV28	-	TRBD1	TRBJ1-5	TGTGCCAGCAGTTTATTTGACAGGGGCGAGCCCCAGCATTTT	CASSLFDRGEPQHF
TRBV7-9	once	-	TRBJ2-1	TGTGCCAGCACTCCGGATCTCTCCTACAATGAGCAGTTCTTC	CASTPDLSYNEQFF
TRBV4-1	few	-	TRBJ1-1	TGCGCCAGCAGAGGGGTTGGGAACACTGAAGCTTTCTTT	CASRGVGNTEAFF
TRBV11-2	-	-	TRBJ1-1	TGTGCCAGCAGCTTAGCAGGTTGGACTGAAGCTTTCTTT	CASSLAGWTEAFF
TRBV11-2	-	TRBD2	TRBJ2-5	TGTGCCAGCAGCTTGATTAGCGGGGGACAAGAGACCCAGTACTTC	CASSLISGGQETQYF
TRBV11-2	-	TRBD2	TRBJ2-7	TGTGCCAGCAGCTTGCTTCTAGCGGGAGCATCCTACGAGCAGTACTTC	CASSLLLAGASYEQYF
TRBV9	-	-	TRBJ2-1	TGTGCCAGCGGCGTAGGCAGGTACAATGAGCAGTTCTTC	CASGVGRYNEQFF
TRBV5-4	-	-	TRBJ1-1	TGTGCCAGCAGCTTGGGGGTAGGAATGGGAACTGAAGCTTTCTTT	CASSLGVGMGTEAFF
TRBV27	few	TRBD1	TRBJ2-1	TGTGCCAGCAGCGACAGGGGCCACGGTGAGCAGTTCTTC	CASSDRGHGEQFF
TRBV4-3	-	-	TRBJ1-5	TGCGCCAGCAGCCAAGGGGGTTCGGGGGGCTCTTACCAGCATTTT	CASSQGGSGGSYQHF
TRBV7-9	few	TRBD2	TRBJ2-3	TGTGCCAGCAGCTTTCCTACTAGCGGCACAGATACGCAGTATTTT	CASSFPTSGTDTQYF
TRBV10-3	-	-	TRBJ2-1	TGTGCCATCAGTGAGTCCGCGGGAAATGAGCAGTTCTTC	CAISESAGNEQFF